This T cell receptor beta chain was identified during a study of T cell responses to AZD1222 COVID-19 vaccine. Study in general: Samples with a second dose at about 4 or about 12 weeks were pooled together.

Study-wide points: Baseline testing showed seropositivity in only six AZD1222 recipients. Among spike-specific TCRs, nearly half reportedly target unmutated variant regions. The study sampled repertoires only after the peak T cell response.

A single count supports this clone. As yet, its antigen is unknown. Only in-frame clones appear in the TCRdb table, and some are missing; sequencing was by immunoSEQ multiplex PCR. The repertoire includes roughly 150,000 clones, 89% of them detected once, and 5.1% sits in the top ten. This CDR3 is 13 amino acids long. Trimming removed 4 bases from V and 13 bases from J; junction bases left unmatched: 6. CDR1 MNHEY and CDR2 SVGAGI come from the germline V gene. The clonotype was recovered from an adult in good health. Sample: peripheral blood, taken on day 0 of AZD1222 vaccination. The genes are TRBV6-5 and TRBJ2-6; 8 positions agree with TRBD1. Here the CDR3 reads CASSWQGAYVLTF. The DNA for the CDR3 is TGTGCCAGCAGTTGGCAGGGGGCTTATGTCCTGACTTTC.